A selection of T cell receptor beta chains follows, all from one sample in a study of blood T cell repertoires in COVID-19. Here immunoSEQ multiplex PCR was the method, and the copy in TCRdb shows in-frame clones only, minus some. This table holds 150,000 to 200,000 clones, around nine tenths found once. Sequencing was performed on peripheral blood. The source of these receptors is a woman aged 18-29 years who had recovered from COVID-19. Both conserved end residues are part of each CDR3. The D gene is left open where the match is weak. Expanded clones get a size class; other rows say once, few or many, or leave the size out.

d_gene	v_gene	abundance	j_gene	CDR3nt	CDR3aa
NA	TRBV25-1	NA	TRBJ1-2	TGTGCCAGCAGTGTTCAGGGTCGTAATGGCTACACCTTC	CASSVQGRNGYTF
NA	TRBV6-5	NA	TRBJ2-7	TGTGCCAGCAGCCAAGGGGGAATCGAGCAGTACTTC	CASSQGGIEQYF
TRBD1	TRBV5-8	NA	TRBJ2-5	TGTGCCAGCAGCTTGGCAGGACAGGGAAAAGAGACCCAGTACTTC	CASSLAGQGKETQYF
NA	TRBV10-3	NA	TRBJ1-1	TGTGCCATCAGTGAGGTTGAGGGGAACACTGAAGCTTTCTTT	CAISEVEGNTEAFF
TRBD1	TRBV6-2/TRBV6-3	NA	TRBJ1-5	TGTGCCAGCAGTTATGTGGGACAGGGAGTCTGGCAGCCCCAGCATTTT	CASSYVGQGVWQPQHF
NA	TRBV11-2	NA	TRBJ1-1	TGTGCCAGCAGCTTGGTTACAGGGCGGAGGACTGAAGCTTTCTTT	CASSLVTGRRTEAFF
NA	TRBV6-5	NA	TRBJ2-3	TGTGCCAGCAGAGCGCCTAGGGAGAATACGCAGTATTTT	CASRAPRENTQYF
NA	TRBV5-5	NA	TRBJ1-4	TGTGCCAGCAGCTTGGGGGCGCCAACTAATGAAAAACTGTTTTTT	CASSLGAPTNEKLFF
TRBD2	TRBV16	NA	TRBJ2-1	TGTGCCAGCAGCCAATCGGGACTAGCTCCGTTCTTC	CASSQSGLAPFF
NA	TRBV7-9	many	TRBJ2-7	TGTGCCAGCAGCTTAACTGAACGCGAGCAGTACTTC	CASSLTEREQYF
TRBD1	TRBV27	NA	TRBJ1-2	TGTGCCAGCAGTTTAGGACAGGGGGCCTATGGCTACACCTTC	CASSLGQGAYGYTF
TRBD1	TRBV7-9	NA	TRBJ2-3	TGTGCCAGCAGCGGGGGACAGGGGCGGGCAGATACGCAGTATTTT	CASSGGQGRADTQYF
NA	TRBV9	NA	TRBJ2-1	TGTGCCAGCAGCGTAGCTGGCGGGAAGATCTACAATGAGCAGTTCTTC	CASSVAGGKIYNEQFF
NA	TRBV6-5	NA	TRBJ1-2	TGTGCCAGCAGTTACGGCGGGGGGGCGGAGGGCTACACCTTC	CASSYGGGAEGYTF
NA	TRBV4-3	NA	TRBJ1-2	TGCGCCAGCAGCCAGGAGATAGGGGTAGACTATGGCTACACCTTC	CASSQEIGVDYGYTF
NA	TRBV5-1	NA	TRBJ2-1	TGCGCCAGCAGCTTGCCCGGGAACTCCTACAATGAGCAGTTCTTC	CASSLPGNSYNEQFF
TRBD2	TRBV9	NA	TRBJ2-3	TGTGCCAGCAGCCCCGAGCGGGGGTTCTATACGCAGTATTTT	CASSPERGFYTQYF
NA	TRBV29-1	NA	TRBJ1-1	TGCAGCGTCGGGTCGGGAAGAAACACTGAAGCTTTCTTT	CSVGSGRNTEAFF
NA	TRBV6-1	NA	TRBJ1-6	TGTGCCAGCAGTGAAAGAGAAGGGGAATCACCCCTCCACTTT	CASSEREGESPLHF
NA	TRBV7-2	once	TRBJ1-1	TGTGCCAGCAGCTTATTGGTCCTCACAAACACTGAAGCTTTCTTT	CASSLLVLTNTEAFF
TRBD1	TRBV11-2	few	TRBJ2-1	TGTGCCAGCAGCTTAGCAAGGGGGCACCCCAATGAGCAGTTCTTC	CASSLARGHPNEQFF
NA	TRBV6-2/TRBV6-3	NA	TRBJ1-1	TGTGCCAGCAGTTACGACGGGAGGGTTGAAGCTTTCTTT	CASSYDGRVEAFF
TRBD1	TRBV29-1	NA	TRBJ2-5	TGCAGCGTTGAAGATCTTCATGGGACAGCACCCCATCAAGAGACCCAGTACTTC	CSVEDLHGTAPHQETQYF
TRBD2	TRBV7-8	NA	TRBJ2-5	TGTGCCAGCAGCTTAGGGGGAGGGGTCCAAGAGACCCAGTACTTC	CASSLGGGVQETQYF
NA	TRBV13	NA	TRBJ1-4	TGTGCCAGCAGCTTAGGGGGCGCGGGGGGCGGCCCTGAAAAACTGTTTTTT	CASSLGGAGGGPEKLFF
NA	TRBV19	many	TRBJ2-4	TGTGCCAGTAGTATGGGTCGGGTAGACATTCAGTACTTC	CASSMGRVDIQYF
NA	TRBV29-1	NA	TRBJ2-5	TGCAGCGTTGAATTTACAGGGTCCTGGGAGACCCAGTACTTC	CSVEFTGSWETQYF
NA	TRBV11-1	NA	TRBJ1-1	TGTGCCAGCAGCTTAACGGGGAACACTGAAGCTTTCTTT	CASSLTGNTEAFF
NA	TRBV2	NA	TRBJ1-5	TGTGCCAGCAGGGCGGATAGCAATCAGCCCCAGCATTTT	CASRADSNQPQHF
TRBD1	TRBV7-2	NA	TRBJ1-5	TGTGCCAGCAGCTTAGGACAGGGGTTAGGACAGCCCCAGCATTTT	CASSLGQGLGQPQHF
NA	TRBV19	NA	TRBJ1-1	TGTGCCAGTAGTATAGCGAGCGGTCGAAACACTGAAGCTTTCTTT	CASSIASGRNTEAFF
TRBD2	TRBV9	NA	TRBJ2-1	TGTGCCAGCAGCGGTAGTACTCACGTCCCTTCCGGGACTAGCGGGAGGGTCGTTGAGCAGTTCTTC	CASSGSTHVPSGTSGRVVEQFF
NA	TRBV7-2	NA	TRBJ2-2	TGTGCCAGCAGCTTCCCTAGTGACGGGGAGCTGTTTTTT	CASSFPSDGELFF
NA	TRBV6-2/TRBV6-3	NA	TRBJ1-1	TGTGCCAGCAGTTACGGGTCAACTAGAATGAACACTGAAGCTTTCTTT	CASSYGSTRMNTEAFF
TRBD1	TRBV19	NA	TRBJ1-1	TGTGCCAGTAGTATTACAGGGGGAGGCACTGAAGCTTTCTTT	CASSITGGGTEAFF
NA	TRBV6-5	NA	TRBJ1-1	TGTGCCAGCAGTCGGTTGAACACTGAAGCTTTCTTT	CASSRLNTEAFF
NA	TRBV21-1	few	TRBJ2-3	TGTGCCAGCACTAAAGCTCCAGGGGACCTGAACCCAGATACGCAGTATTTT	CASTKAPGDLNPDTQYF
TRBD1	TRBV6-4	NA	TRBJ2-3	TGTGCCAGCAGGGCCGGGACAGGGGACACAGATACGCAGTATTTT	CASRAGTGDTDTQYF
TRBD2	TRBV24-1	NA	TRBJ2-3	TGTGCCACCAGTGACCTTACTAGCGGGGGGGCGTCGGATACGCAGTATTTT	CATSDLTSGGASDTQYF
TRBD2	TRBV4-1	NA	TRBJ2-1	TGCGCCAGCAGCCAAGTATCAGCGGGGGACAATGAGCAGTTCTTC	CASSQVSAGDNEQFF
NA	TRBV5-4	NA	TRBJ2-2	TGTGCCAGCAGCTTGGCCTGGGGCAGGGACACCGGGGAGCTGTTTTTT	CASSLAWGRDTGELFF
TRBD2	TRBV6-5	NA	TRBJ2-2	TGTGCCAGCAGCAGGCGGGGGGATAATCCCGGGGAGCTGTTTTTT	CASSRRGDNPGELFF
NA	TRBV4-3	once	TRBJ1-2	TGCGCCAGCAGCCATGGGGGGGCGGCTAACTATGGCTACACCTTC	CASSHGGAANYGYTF
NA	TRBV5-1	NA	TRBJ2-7	TGCGCCAGCAGCTTCCAGAGACAGGCCCCCTACGAGCAGTACTTC	CASSFQRQAPYEQYF
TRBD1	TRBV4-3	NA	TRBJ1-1	TGCGCCAGCAGCCAATACAGGGGAATGAACACTGAAGCTTTCTTT	CASSQYRGMNTEAFF
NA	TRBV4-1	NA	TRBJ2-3	TGCGCCAGCAGCCAGCGGGCGGCTTACGGGAGCACAGATACGCAGTATTTT	CASSQRAAYGSTDTQYF
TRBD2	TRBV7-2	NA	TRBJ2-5	TGTGCCAGCAGCTTAGTTTTAGCGGGGGGTGAGACCCAGTACTTC	CASSLVLAGGETQYF
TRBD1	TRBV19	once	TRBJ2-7	TGTGCCAGTAGTATAGGACAGGGCTCCTACGAGCAGTACTTC	CASSIGQGSYEQYF
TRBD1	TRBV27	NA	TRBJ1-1	TGTGCCAGCAGTTTGATGTTTGGGACAGGGGCCGCTTTCTTT	CASSLMFGTGAAFF
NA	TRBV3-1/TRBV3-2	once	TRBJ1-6	TGTGCCAGCAGCCACCACAGGGAAAATTCACCCCTCCACTTT	CASSHHRENSPLHF
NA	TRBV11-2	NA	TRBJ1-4	TGTGCCAGCAGCTCACCACCAGGAAAGCCGCGAACTAATGAAAAACTGTTTTTT	CASSSPPGKPRTNEKLFF
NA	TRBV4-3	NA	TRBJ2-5	TGCGCCAGCAGCCAAGTCGGCAGGTACCAAGAGACCCAGTACTTC	CASSQVGRYQETQYF
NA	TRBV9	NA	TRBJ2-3	TGTGCCAGCAGCCCCAGAGGTGGAACCACAGATACGCAGTATTTT	CASSPRGGTTDTQYF